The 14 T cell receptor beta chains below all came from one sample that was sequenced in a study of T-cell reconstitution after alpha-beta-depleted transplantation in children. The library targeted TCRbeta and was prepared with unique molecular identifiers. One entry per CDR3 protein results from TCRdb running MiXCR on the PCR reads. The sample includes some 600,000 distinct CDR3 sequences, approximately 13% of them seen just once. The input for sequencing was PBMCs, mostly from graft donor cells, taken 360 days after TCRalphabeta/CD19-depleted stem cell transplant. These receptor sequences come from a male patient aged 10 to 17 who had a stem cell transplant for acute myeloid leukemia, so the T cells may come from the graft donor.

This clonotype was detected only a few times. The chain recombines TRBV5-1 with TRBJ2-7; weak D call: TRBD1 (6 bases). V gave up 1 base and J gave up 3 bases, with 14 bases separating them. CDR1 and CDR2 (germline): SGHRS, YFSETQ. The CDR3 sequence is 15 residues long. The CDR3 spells CASSLRQGTLYEQYF. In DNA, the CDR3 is TGCGCCAGCAGCTTGAGGCAGGGGACCCTCTACGAGCAGTACTTC. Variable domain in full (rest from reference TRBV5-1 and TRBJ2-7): KAGVTQTPRYLIKTRGQQVTLSCSPISGHRSVSWYQQTPGQGLQFLFEYFSETQRNKGNFPGRFSGRQFSNSRSEMNVSTLELGDSALYLCASSLRQGTLYEQYFGPGTRLTVT.

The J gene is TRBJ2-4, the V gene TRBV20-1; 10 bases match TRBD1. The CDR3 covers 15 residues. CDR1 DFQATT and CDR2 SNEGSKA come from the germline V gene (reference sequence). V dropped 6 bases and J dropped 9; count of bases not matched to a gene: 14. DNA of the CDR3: TGCAGTGCACAAACCGGGACAGGGGATCTCCGCATTCAGTACTTC. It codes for CSAQTGTGDLRIQYF.

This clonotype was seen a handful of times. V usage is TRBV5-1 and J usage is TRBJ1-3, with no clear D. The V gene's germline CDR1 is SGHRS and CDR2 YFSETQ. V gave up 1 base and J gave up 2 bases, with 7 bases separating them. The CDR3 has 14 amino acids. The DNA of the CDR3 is TGCGCCAGCAGCTTGAAGATTCCTGGAAACACCATATATTTT. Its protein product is CASSLKIPGNTIYF.

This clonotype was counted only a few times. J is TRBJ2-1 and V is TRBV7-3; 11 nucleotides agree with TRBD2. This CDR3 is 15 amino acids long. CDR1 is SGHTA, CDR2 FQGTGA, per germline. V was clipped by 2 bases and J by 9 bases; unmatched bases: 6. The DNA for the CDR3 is TGTGCCAGCAGCTTAGTTACTAGCGGGAGTGTTGAGCAGTTCTTC. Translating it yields CASSLVTSGSVEQFF.

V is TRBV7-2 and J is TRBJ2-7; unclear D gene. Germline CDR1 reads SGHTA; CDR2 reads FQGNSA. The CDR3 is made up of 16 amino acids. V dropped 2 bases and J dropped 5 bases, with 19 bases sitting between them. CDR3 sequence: CASSLRNRWDYDEQYF. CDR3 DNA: TGTGCCAGCAGCTTACGGAATCGATGGGATTACGACGAGCAGTACTTC.

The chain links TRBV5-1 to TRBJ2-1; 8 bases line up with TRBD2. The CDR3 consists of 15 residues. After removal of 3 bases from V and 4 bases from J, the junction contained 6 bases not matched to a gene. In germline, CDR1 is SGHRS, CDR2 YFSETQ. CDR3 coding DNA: TGCGCCAGCAGCTGGGGGACTAGTCAGTACAATGAGCAGTTCTTC. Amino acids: CASSWGTSQYNEQFF.

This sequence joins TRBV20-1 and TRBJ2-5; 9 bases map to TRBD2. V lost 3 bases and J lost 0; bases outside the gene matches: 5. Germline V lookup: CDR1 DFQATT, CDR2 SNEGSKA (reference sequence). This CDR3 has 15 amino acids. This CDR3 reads CSARISSGNQETQYF. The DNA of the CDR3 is TGCAGTGCTAGGATCTCTAGCGGGAACCAAGAGACCCAGTACTTC.

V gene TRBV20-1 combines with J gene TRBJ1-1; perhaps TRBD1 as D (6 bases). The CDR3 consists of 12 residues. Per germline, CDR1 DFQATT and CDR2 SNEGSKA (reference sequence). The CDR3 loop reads CSQQGTNTEAFF. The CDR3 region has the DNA TGCAGCCAACAGGGTACGAACACTGAAGCTTTCTTT.

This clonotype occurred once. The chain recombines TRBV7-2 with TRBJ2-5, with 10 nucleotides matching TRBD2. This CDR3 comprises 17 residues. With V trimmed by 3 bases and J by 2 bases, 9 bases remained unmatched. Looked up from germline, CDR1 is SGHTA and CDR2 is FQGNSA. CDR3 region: CASSFGGSGRYQETQYF. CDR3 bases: TGTGCCAGCAGCTTCGGTGGTAGCGGGAGGTATCAAGAGACCCAGTACTTC.

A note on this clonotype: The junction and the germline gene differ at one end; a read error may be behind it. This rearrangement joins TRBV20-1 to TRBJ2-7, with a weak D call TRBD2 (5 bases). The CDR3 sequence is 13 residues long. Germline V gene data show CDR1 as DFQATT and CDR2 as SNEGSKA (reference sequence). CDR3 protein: CSARGHWGDFDRF. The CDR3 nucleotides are TGCAGTGCTAGAGGACACTGGGGAGACTTTGACCGATTC.

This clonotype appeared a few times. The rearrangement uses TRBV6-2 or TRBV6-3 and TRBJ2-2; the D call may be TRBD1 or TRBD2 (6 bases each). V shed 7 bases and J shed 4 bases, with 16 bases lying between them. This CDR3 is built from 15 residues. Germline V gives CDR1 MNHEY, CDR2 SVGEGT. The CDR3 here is CASIPRGDGTGELFF. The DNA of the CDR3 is TGTGCCAGCATCCCGAGGGGGGATGGCACCGGGGAGCTGTTTTTT.

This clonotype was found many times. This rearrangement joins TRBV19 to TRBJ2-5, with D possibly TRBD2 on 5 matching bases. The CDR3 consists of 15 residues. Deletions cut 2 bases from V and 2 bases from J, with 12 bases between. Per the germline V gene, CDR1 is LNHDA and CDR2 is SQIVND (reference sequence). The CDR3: CASSILAQQQETQYF. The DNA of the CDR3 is TGTGCCAGTAGTATACTAGCCCAACAACAAGAGACCCAGTACTTC. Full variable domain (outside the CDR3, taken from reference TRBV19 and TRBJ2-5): DGGITQSPKYLFRKEGQNVTLSCEQNLNHDAMYWYRQDPGQGLRLIYYSQIVNDFQKGDIAEGYSVSREKKESFPLTVTSAQKNPTAFYLCASSILAQQQETQYFGPGTRLLVL.

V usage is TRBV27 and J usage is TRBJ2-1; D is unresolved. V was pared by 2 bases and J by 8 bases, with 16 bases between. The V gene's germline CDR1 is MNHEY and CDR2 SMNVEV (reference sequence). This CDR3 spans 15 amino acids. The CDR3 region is CASSLTIYQRHEQFF. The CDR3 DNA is TGTGCCAGCAGTTTAACGATCTATCAACGCCATGAGCAGTTCTTC.

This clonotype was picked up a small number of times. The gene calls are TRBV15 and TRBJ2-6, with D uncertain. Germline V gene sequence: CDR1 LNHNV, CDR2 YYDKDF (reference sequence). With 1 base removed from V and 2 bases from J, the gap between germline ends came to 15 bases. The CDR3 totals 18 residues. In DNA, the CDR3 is TGTGCCACCAGCAGAGTAGGCAGCCATGGGCCTGGGGCCAACGTCCTGACTTTC. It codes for CATSRVGSHGPGANVLTF.